This T cell receptor (beta chain) appears in the sequencing data of a study of OX40 agonist ivuxolimab in advanced cancers. Study-level information: Every 2 weeks, ivuxolimab was infused into the patients intravenously at between 0.01 and 10 mg/kg. A diagnosis of hepatocellular carcinoma, melanoma, renal cell or head and neck cancer was present in dose-escalation patients.

Notes on this clone: The antigen is not known.

Trimming took 5 bases from V and 3 from J, leaving 11 bases between them. Germline CDR1 is SSHAT and CDR2 is FNYEAQ (reference sequence). The CDR3 extends over 13 amino acids. Exclusion applied to patients with autoimmune disease history or systemic immunosuppression. Study observations and caveats: Mean expanded clone counts were higher in CD8+ than CD4+ T cells.

Produced via immunoSEQ multiplex PCR; TCRdb's table is partial and in-frame only. The sample lists approximately 84,000 clones, approximately 88% occurring once. This sample comprised CD4+ or CD8+ T cells sorted from blood, obtained in a trial of the OX40 agonist ivuxolimab. The chain carries TRBV7-7 and TRBJ2-7; weak D call: TRBD1 (6 bases). This receptor was taken from an adult with an advanced solid tumor such as melanoma, head and neck, liver or kidney cancer. This CDR3 is CASSLRQDYEQYF. The CDR3 DNA sequence: TGTGCCAGCAGCCTCCGACAGGACTACGAGCAGTACTTC.